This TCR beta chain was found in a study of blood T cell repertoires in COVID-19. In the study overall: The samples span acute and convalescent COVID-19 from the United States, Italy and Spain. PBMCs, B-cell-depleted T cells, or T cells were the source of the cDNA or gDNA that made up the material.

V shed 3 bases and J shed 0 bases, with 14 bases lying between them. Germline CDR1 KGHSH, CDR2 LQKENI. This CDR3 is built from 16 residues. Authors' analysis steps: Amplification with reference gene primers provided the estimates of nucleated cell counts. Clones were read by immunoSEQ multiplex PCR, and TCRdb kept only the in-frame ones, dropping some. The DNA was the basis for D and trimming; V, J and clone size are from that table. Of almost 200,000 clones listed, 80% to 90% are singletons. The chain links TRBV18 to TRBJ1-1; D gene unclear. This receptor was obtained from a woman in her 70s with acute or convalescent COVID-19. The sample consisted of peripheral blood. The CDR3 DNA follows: TGTGCCAGCTCACCTCAACAGAGCTCCATGAACACTGAAGCTTTCTTT. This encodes CASSPQQSSMNTEAFF.